Shown below are 25 T cell receptor beta chains from a single sample sequenced in a study of monozygotic twins with inflammatory bowel disease. TCRdb reprocessed the 5' RACE reads, keeping one entry per CDR3 protein, no DNA. The clone table shows around 200,000 distinct CDR3 sequences, with the ten largest holding roughly 1.7%. Sample: blood. The receptors were gathered from a human donor with ulcerative colitis or Crohn's disease, or a healthy co-twin of an affected twin (not recorded which).

This chain links TRBV20-1 with TRBJ2-3. The CDR3 consists of 15 residues. Germline CDR1 DFQATT, CDR2 SNEGSKA (reference sequence). CDR3 in amino acids: CSARSHPIRTDTQYF.

The chain couples TRBV3-1 to TRBJ2-7; TCRdb's D call of TRBD1 is untestable without DNA. This CDR3 is built from 13 residues. Germline V lookup: CDR1 LGHDT, CDR2 YNNKEL (reference sequence). The CDR3 protein is CASSLTREYEQYF.

The gene calls are TRBV4-1 and TRBJ1-1. The germline V gene has CDR1 MGHRA and CDR2 YSYEKL. This CDR3 has 20 residues. The CDR3 spells CASSQENLDRIGKPSTEAFF.

The chain joins TRBV5-1 to TRBJ1-6. In germline, CDR1 is SGHRS, CDR2 YFSETQ. The CDR3 extends over 16 amino acids. CDR3: CASSPKDPLTNSPLHF.

The chain uses TRBV20-1 and TRBJ2-2; TCRdb designates TRBD2, a call that cannot be tested without DNA. There are 14 residues in the CDR3. Germline loops: CDR1 DFQATT, CDR2 SNEGSKA (reference sequence). CDR3: CSAVTSGNTGELFF.

The V call is TRBV2, the J call TRBJ2-3; TCRdb designates TRBD1, a call that cannot be tested without DNA. The CDR3 extends over 14 amino acids. The germline gives CDR1 SNHLY, CDR2 FYNNEI. CDR3 region: CASTWDPGQDTQYF.

The chain has TRBV18 and TRBJ1-1. Germline assignment: CDR1 KGHSH and CDR2 LQKENI. The CDR3 loop spans 14 amino acids. CDR3 in amino acids: CASSPVLMNTEAFF. Looking up the rest from reference TRBV18 and TRBJ1-1 gives the full variable domain: NAGVMQNPRHLVRRRGQEARLRCSPMKGHSHVYWYRQLPEEGLKFMVYLQKENIIDESGMPKERFSAEFPKEGPSILRIQQVVRGDSAAYFCASSPVLMNTEAFFGQGTRLTVV.

The V and J genes are TRBV27 and TRBJ2-3; TCRdb lists TRBD2, though no DNA is available to test this call. The length of the CDR3 is 17 residues. Looked up from germline, CDR1 is MNHEY and CDR2 is SMNVEV (reference sequence). The CDR3: CASSFRPSVGVMGTQYF.

This chain joins TRBV20-1 and TRBJ1-2. Germline V lookup: CDR1 DFQATT, CDR2 SNEGSKA (reference sequence). The CDR3 contains 13 residues. CDR3 amino acids: CSAKEGANYGYTF.

V is TRBV5-1 and J is TRBJ1-1; the D gene TCRdb calls, TRBD1, cannot be checked with no DNA. Germline V gene lookup returns CDR1 SGHRS and CDR2 YFSETQ. The CDR3 contains 16 residues. The CDR3 is CASSSGQVAMNTEAFF.

This rearrangement joins TRBV5-4 to TRBJ1-1. This CDR3 contains 15 residues. Germline lookup yields CDR1 SGHNT and CDR2 YYREEE (reference sequence). Here the CDR3 reads CASSFSNRPNTEAFF.

V is TRBV20-1 and J is TRBJ1-5; TCRdb's D call of TRBD1 is untestable without DNA. This CDR3 contains 14 residues. Germline loops: CDR1 DFQATT, CDR2 SNEGSKA (reference sequence). The CDR3 protein is CSAGQGLNNQPQHF.

This rearrangement joins TRBV29-1 to TRBJ1-1; TCRdb outputs TRBD1, but without DNA this stays unchecked. Germline CDR1 is SQVTM and CDR2 is ANQGSEA. The CDR3 spans 14 residues. The CDR3: CSVERAGENTEAFF.

The gene calls are TRBV20-1 and TRBJ1-1. CDR3 length equals 13 residues. Germline assignment: CDR1 DFQATT and CDR2 SNEGSKA (reference sequence). The CDR3 here is CSAKTVLNTEAFF.

The CDR3 loop is CASSQDLTGAVETQYF. The rearrangement uses TRBV3-1 and TRBJ2-5; TCRdb returns TRBD1, unconfirmable since there is no DNA. CDR1 is LGHDT, CDR2 YNNKEL, per germline (reference sequence). The CDR3 runs to 16 residues.

The rearrangement links TRBV5-6 to TRBJ2-7; TCRdb calls TRBD1, which cannot be checked without DNA. The CDR3 length is 13 residues. Germline CDR1 SGHDT, CDR2 YYEEEE. CDR3 region: CASSLRDPNEQYF.

V gene TRBV7-9 combines with J gene TRBJ1-1. The CDR3 runs 16 residues. Per the germline V gene, CDR1 is SEHNR and CDR2 is FQNEAQ (reference sequence). The CDR3 sequence: CASSPTRGAENTEAFF.

Here the CDR3 reads CSASGLDTEAFF. This rearrangement joins TRBV20-1 to TRBJ1-1. This CDR3 has 12 residues. Germline CDR1 is DFQATT and CDR2 is SNEGSKA (reference sequence).

V gene TRBV15 combines with J gene TRBJ2-7; no DNA is available, so the TRBD1 call from TCRdb remains unchecked. This CDR3 contains 15 residues. Germline V CDR1 and CDR2: LNHNV, YYDKDF (reference sequence). The CDR3 here is CATSSLAGGFHEQYF.

J is TRBJ1-4 and V is TRBV11-1. The CDR3 consists of 14 residues. Germline V gene sequence: CDR1 SGHAT, CDR2 FQDESV (reference sequence). The CDR3 loop reads CASSLDRYGEKLFF.

This rearrangement joins TRBV7-9 to TRBJ1-2; without DNA, the TCRdb call of TRBD1 cannot be checked. The length of the CDR3 is 13 residues. Germline assignment: CDR1 SEHNR and CDR2 FQNEAQ (reference sequence). CDR3 residues: CASSLVAGQGYTF.

The V and J genes are TRBV3-1 and TRBJ1-2. Germline V CDR1 and CDR2: LGHDT, YNNKEL (reference sequence). The CDR3 covers 12 residues. CDR3 sequence: CASSQGGYGYTF.

The chain employs TRBV13 and TRBJ1-6; TCRdb's assignment of TRBD1 cannot be checked, as there is no DNA. Germline loops: CDR1 PRHDT, CDR2 FYEKMQ (reference sequence). The CDR3 has 14 amino acids. The CDR3 region is CASSSGQGGSPLHF.

The chain combines TRBV7-9 with TRBJ2-2. Germline V gene lookup returns CDR1 SEHNR and CDR2 FQNEAQ (reference sequence). This CDR3 has 14 amino acids. The chain's CDR3 is CASSLVPHTGELVF.

This chain links TRBV20-1 with TRBJ1-4. Germline lookup yields CDR1 DFQATT and CDR2 SNEGSKA (reference sequence). The CDR3 totals 15 residues. This chain's CDR3 is CSARDAVRLNEKLFF.